These T cell receptor beta chains were read from a single sample in a study of blood T cell repertoires in COVID-19. Sequenced by immunoSEQ multiplex PCR; TCRdb stores in-frame clones only, minus some. The data contain about 55,000 clones, over 75% of them seen just once; the ten biggest clones take up approximately 14%. Specimen: peripheral blood. The origin of the receptors is a human donor with active COVID-19. The donor label of this sample is uncertain. The CDR3 runs from the conserved cysteine through the conserved F or W. D genes are given only for firm matches. Clone size is shown for a subset of rows, as once, few, many or a class of expanded clone.

j_call v_call clone_size d_call cdr3_nt cdr3_aa
TRBJ1-3 TRBV5-4 - - TGTGCCAGCACCCCGGGCGGGTCGAGCTCTGGAAACACCATATATTTT CASTPGGSSSGNTIYF
TRBJ1-2 TRBV6-6 - - TGTGCCAGCGGCGAAGGGGGAGACTATGGCTACACCTTC CASGEGGDYGYTF
TRBJ2-6 TRBV15 once - TGTGCCACCAGCAGAGGGCCGAACCCTGGGGCCAACGTCCTGACTTTC CATSRGPNPGANVLTF
TRBJ1-2 TRBV30 once - TGTGCCTGGAGTGCTGTCTATGGCTACACCTTC CAWSAVYGYTF
TRBJ2-3 TRBV5-1 - - TGCGCCAGCAGCCGGGACTCCACAGATACGCAGTATTTT CASSRDSTDTQYF
TRBJ2-5 TRBV18 - - TGTGCCAGCTCGAGGCGGGGGCCCCAAGAGACCCAGTACTTC CASSRRGPQETQYF
TRBJ1-2 TRBV7-2 - - TGTGCCAGCACTTCCTTATATGGCTACACCTTC CASTSLYGYTF
TRBJ1-4 TRBV19 - TRBD1 TGTGCCAGTACCAAGGAGGACAGGGGAGAAAAACTGTTTTTT CASTKEDRGEKLFF
TRBJ2-7 TRBV6-2/TRBV6-3 - - TGTGCCAGCAGTTACGCGCCGGGATACGAGCAGTACTTC CASSYAPGYEQYF
TRBJ2-7 TRBV4-2 - TRBD2 TGTGCCAGCAGCCACCTTAGCGGGAGCTACGAGCAGTACTTC CASSHLSGSYEQYF
TRBJ1-2 TRBV10-3 - - TGTGCCATCAGTGACATGGGAGGGAATGGCTACACCTTC CAISDMGGNGYTF
TRBJ2-3 TRBV5-8 - - TGTGCCAGCAGCTTGGCCAGTTCCCTCACAGATACGCAGTATTTT CASSLASSLTDTQYF
TRBJ2-3 TRBV4-3 - TRBD1 TGCGCCAGCAGCCAAGATCCAGGGGGTACGCAGTATTTT CASSQDPGGTQYF
TRBJ2-1 TRBV7-6 - - TGTGCCAGCAGCACTTATCGGGGGTCCTCCTACAATGAGCAGTTCTTC CASSTYRGSSYNEQFF
TRBJ1-6 TRBV19 - - TGTGCCAGTAGTATACAGAATTCACCCCTCCACTTT CASSIQNSPLHF
TRBJ2-5 TRBV27 - TRBD2 TGTGCCAGCAGTTTGTACGGGACTAGCGGGAGAATACGAGAGACCCAGTACTTC CASSLYGTSGRIRETQYF
TRBJ1-1 TRBV19 - TRBD1 TGTGCCAGTAGTGGCCAACGGACAGGGGAATATCTCTCAGCTTTCTTT CASSGQRTGEYLSAFF
TRBJ2-7 TRBV7-2 - - TGTGCCAGCAGTCAAGCGATGGGGCACGAGCAGTACTTC CASSQAMGHEQYF
TRBJ2-5 TRBV18 once TRBD2 TGTGCCAGCTCACCACGACTAGCGGGTGAAGAGACCCAGTACTTC CASSPRLAGEETQYF
TRBJ2-2 TRBV9 few TRBD2 TGTGCCAGCAGCGTAAGAGGGTCCGGGACTAGCGGGGGGGCCATGGACACCGGGGAGCTGTTTTTT CASSVRGSGTSGGAMDTGELFF
TRBJ2-7 TRBV27 - TRBD1 TGTGCCAGCAGTTCCAGGGGGTCGGACTACGAGCAGTACTTC CASSSRGSDYEQYF
TRBJ2-7 TRBV30 few - TGTGCCTGGGGGGGCGGAGGGCCCTACGAGCAGTACTTC CAWGGGGPYEQYF
TRBJ2-5 TRBV9 - - TGTGCCAGCAGCGTTGCCGGGACACAATCGGAGACCCAGTACTTC CASSVAGTQSETQYF
TRBJ1-6 TRBV27 - - TGTGCCAGCAGTTATATTGTGACAGCCGGTTCACCCCTCCACTTT CASSYIVTAGSPLHF
TRBJ1-5 TRBV19 - - TGTGCCAGTAGTAGCCGAGATCCGCCGATTAGCAATCAGCCCCAGCATTTT CASSSRDPPISNQPQHF
TRBJ1-1 TRBV9 - - TGTGCCAGCAGCGTAGGGCCGCTCTTGAACACTGAAGCTTTCTTT CASSVGPLLNTEAFF
TRBJ1-1 TRBV10-3 - - TGTGCCATCAGTGAGTACGGGGTGAACACTGAAGCTTTCTTT CAISEYGVNTEAFF
TRBJ2-3 TRBV2 - - TGTGCCAGCAGGTGGGGCCAGGGTGAGGGCACAGATACGCAGTATTTT CASRWGQGEGTDTQYF
TRBJ2-7 TRBV6-1 - TRBD1 TGTGCCAGCAGTGAAAGGGACAGGAGCTACGAGCAGTACTTC CASSERDRSYEQYF
TRBJ2-3 TRBV5-1 - TRBD2 TGCGCCAGCAGCTTTTCACTAGCGGGAGATACAGATACGCAGTATTTT CASSFSLAGDTDTQYF
TRBJ1-5 TRBV19 - - TGTGCCAGTAGGCCGCACGGGGGGCCCCAGCATTTT CASRPHGGPQHF
TRBJ1-2 TRBV4-3 once - TGCGCCAGCAGCCAAGGCGCACCCGCCAACTATGGCTACACCTTC CASSQGAPANYGYTF
TRBJ1-4 TRBV7-6 - - TGTGCCAGCAGCTTAGACCCCGGGTATGGGGGGGAAAAACTGTTTTTT CASSLDPGYGGEKLFF
TRBJ2-3 TRBV6-4 - TRBD1 TGTGCCAGCAGTGAGGTAGGGGGCAACACAGATACGCAGTATTTT CASSEVGGNTDTQYF
TRBJ1-1 TRBV5-8 few TRBD1 TGTGCCAGCAGCTTGGAGGGGGCGACAACCGAAGCTTTCTTT CASSLEGATTEAFF
TRBJ1-4 TRBV7-3 - - TGTGCCAGCAGCTCGTGCACACAGGTAACTAATGAAAAACTGTTTTTT CASSSCTQVTNEKLFF
TRBJ1-2 TRBV9 - - TGTGCCAGCAGCGCCTTAGCTAACTATGGCTACACCTTC CASSALANYGYTF
TRBJ1-1 TRBV2 - - TGTGCCAGCAGTGTAGATCTGAACACTGAAGCTTTCTTT CASSVDLNTEAFF
TRBJ2-1 TRBV12-3/TRBV12-4 - - TGTGCCAGCAGCCCCGGACTACTTAAGCAGTTCTTC CASSPGLLKQFF